One and the same sample provided the 5 T cell receptor beta chains below, sequenced in a study of human versus mouse CDR3 diversity and MHC coevolution. Generated by immunoSEQ multiplex PCR, the TCRdb table keeps only in-frame clones and is missing some. The table records some 82,000 clones, roughly 95% of them present only once. Input material: naive CD4+ T cells from blood. The subset is: CD45RO-negative CD62L-positive naive CD4 T cells. These receptor sequences come from a person between 25 and 70 years old in good health.

The chain has TRBV9 and TRBJ1-4, with D perhaps matching TRBD1 (5 bases). The V and J ends lost 4 bases and 7 bases respectively, with 5 bases between them. This CDR3 has 11 amino acids. Per the germline V gene, CDR1 is SGDLS and CDR2 is YYNGEE. Here the CDR3 DNA reads TGTGCCAGCAGCAGGGGTGAAAAACTGTTTTTT. Protein sequence: CASSRGEKLFF. Based on the CDR3 plus reference TRBV9 and TRBJ1-4, the full variable domain is DSGVTQTPKHLITATGQRVTLRCSPRSGDLSVYWYQQSLDQGLQFLIQYYNGEERAKGNILERFSAQQFPDLHSELNLSSLELGDSALYFCASSRGEKLFFGSGTQLSVL.

The CDR3 nucleotides read TGTGCCAGCAGCTTAGGCCCGGGTACAGGGCAGGGTGAGCAGTTCTTC. Translation gives CASSLGPGTGQGEQFF. The V and J genes are TRBV7-6 and TRBJ2-1; tentative D call: TRBD1 (6 bases). Germline-derived CDR1 and CDR2 are SGHVS and FNYEAQ. V dropped 1 base and J dropped 9 bases, with 19 bases sitting between them. There are 16 residues in the CDR3.

The chain links TRBV9 to TRBJ2-3, with a tentative D call TRBD2 (5 bases). Trimming pared 0 bases from V and 1 base from J, leaving 15 bases between. This CDR3 has 17 amino acids. CDR1 and CDR2 from the germline V gene are SGDLS and YYNGEE. The CDR3 nucleotides read TGTGCCAGCAGCGTAGTTAAGCGGTCCTCTGGCACAGATACGCAGTATTTT. It is translated as CASSVVKRSSGTDTQYF. The entire variable domain, with the rest obtained from reference TRBV9 and TRBJ2-3, is as follows: DSGVTQTPKHLITATGQRVTLRCSPRSGDLSVYWYQQSLDQGLQFLIQYYNGEERAKGNILERFSAQQFPDLHSELNLSSLELGDSALYFCASSVVKRSSGTDTQYFGPGTRLTVL.

The chain has TRBV2 and TRBJ2-7, with 10 bases lining up with TRBD2. Germline trimming cut 7 bases from V and 0 bases from J; bases unmatched to any gene: 6. The CDR3 has 15 residues. Germline lookup yields CDR1 SNHLY and CDR2 FYNNEI. CDR3 loop: CASKSRTSGSYEQYF. The CDR3 DNA follows: TGTGCCAGCAAGTCAAGGACTAGCGGCTCCTACGAGCAGTACTTC.

The chain carries TRBV19 and TRBJ1-2, with 7 bases aligning to TRBD1. Per germline, CDR1 LNHDA and CDR2 SQIVND (reference sequence). V lost 4 bases, J lost 7 bases, and 12 bases stayed unmatched. This CDR3 comprises 15 residues. As DNA, the CDR3 is TGTGCCAGTAGTAGAGGCGCCGACAGGGTGAGTGGCTACACCTTC. This codes for CASSRGADRVSGYTF.